One sample yielded the 25 T cell receptor beta chains listed below, sequenced in a study of shared clonotypes between healthy human individuals. Profiling relied on immunoSEQ multiplex PCR, and the TCRdb table lists in-frame clones only, not all of them. The table lists 550,000 to 700,000 clones, roughly 72% of them singletons, with around 2% in the top ten. The sequencing input was memory CD4+ T cells sorted from blood. Subset defined: CD45RA-negative fraction. The receptors stem from a woman aged 25 to 45 in good health.

Note on this clone: In the same sample, other DNA sequences code for this CDR3. The chain joins TRBV28 to TRBJ2-2, with D perhaps matching TRBD1 (6 bases). Germline CDR1 reads MDHEN; CDR2 reads SYDVKM. The CDR3 covers 15 residues. V lost 3 bases, J lost 2 bases, and 10 bases lay in between. CDR3 in amino acids: CASSFETGNTGELFF. The CDR3 DNA sequence: TGTGCCAGCAGTTTTGAGACAGGCAACACCGGGGAGCTGTTTTTT.

The chain links TRBV27 to TRBJ2-3; D possibly corresponds to TRBD1 (6 bases). The CDR3 spans 13 residues. The V and J ends lost 8 bases and 2 bases respectively, with 11 bases between them. CDR1 is MNHEY and CDR2 is SMNVEV in the germline V gene (reference sequence). The CDR3 sequence: CASRQVNTDTQYF. The CDR3 bases are TGTGCCAGCCGACAGGTGAACACAGATACGCAGTATTTT.

The CDR3 DNA sequence: TGTGCCAGCAGCTTAAACCCAGGCGATGGCTACACCTTC. This codes for CASSLNPGDGYTF. This chain connects TRBV7-3 to TRBJ1-2, with D hard to call. This CDR3 has 13 residues. Germline loops: CDR1 SGHTA, CDR2 FQGTGA. V shed 1 base and J shed 6 bases, with 9 bases lying between them.

The rearrangement uses TRBV9 and TRBJ2-5; 7 nucleotides agree with TRBD1. The germline gives CDR1 SGDLS, CDR2 YYNGEE. The CDR3 loop spans 13 amino acids. Trimming removed 1 base from V and 5 bases from J; junction bases left unmatched: 2. The chain's CDR3 is CASSVTGVETQYF. CDR3 bases: TGTGCCAGCAGCGTAACAGGGGTTGAGACCCAGTACTTC.

CDR3 DNA: TGTGCCAGTAGTATTCAAGGTGACACCTACGAGCAGTACTTC. It encodes CASSIQGDTYEQYF. This chain uses TRBV19 with TRBJ2-7; the D is unclear. The germline CDR1 and CDR2 sequences are LNHDA and SQIVND (reference sequence). V dropped 3 bases and J dropped 2 bases, with 11 bases sitting between them. The CDR3 extends over 14 amino acids.

V gene TRBV27 combines with J gene TRBJ2-1, with no clear D. V lost 8 bases, J lost 6 bases, and 20 bases lay in between. Germline assignment: CDR1 MNHEY and CDR2 SMNVEV (reference sequence). CDR3 size: 15 residues. The CDR3 DNA reads as TGTGCCAGCGCCTGGGGAAGAAACACGGGCAATGAGCAGTTCTTC. Translated: CASAWGRNTGNEQFF.

This clone showed up just a few times. This rearrangement joins TRBV5-1 to TRBJ1-5, with 8 positions matching TRBD1. Unmatched junction bases numbered 4, after V lost 3 bases and J lost 2 bases. Germline lookup yields CDR1 SGHRS and CDR2 YFSETQ. The CDR3 sequence is 15 residues long. CDR3 sequence (DNA): TGCGCCAGCAGCTGGACAGGGATCGGCAATCAGCCCCAGCATTTT. It is translated as CASSWTGIGNQPQHF. The full variable domain, in which reference TRBV5-1 and TRBJ1-5 provide the parts outside the CDR3, is KAGVTQTPRYLIKTRGQQVTLSCSPISGHRSVSWYQQTPGQGLQFLFEYFSETQRNKGNFPGRFSGRQFSNSRSEMNVSTLELGDSALYLCASSWTGIGNQPQHFGDGTRLSIL.

The chain joins TRBV11-1 to TRBJ2-3; 8 bases map to TRBD2. Trimming cost V 5 bases and J 9 bases; bases outside gene matches: 4. In germline, CDR1 is SGHAT, CDR2 FQDESV (reference sequence). The CDR3 covers 12 residues. The DNA of the CDR3 is TGTGCCAGCAGCCCGGGGGGGCCCACGCAGTATTTT. Protein product: CASSPGGPTQYF.

V and J are TRBV7-9 and TRBJ2-3, with TRBD2 as a possible D gene (5 bases). Germline V gene lookup returns CDR1 SEHNR and CDR2 FQNEAQ (reference sequence). The CDR3 has 15 amino acids. The V and J ends lost 5 bases and 1 base respectively, with 13 bases between them. The CDR3 sequence is CASSTRVSGTDTQYF. The CDR3 DNA follows: TGTGCCAGCAGCACACGGGTTAGCGGCACAGATACGCAGTATTTT. The full variable domain, its missing parts supplied by reference TRBV7-9 and TRBJ2-3, is DTGVSQNPRHKITKRGQNVTFRCDPISEHNRLYWYRQTLGQGPEFLTYFQNEAQLEKSRLLSDRFSAERPKGSFSTLEIQRTEQGDSAMYLCASSTRVSGTDTQYFGPGTRLTVL.

J is TRBJ2-3 and V is TRBV29-1, with TRBD2 matching 12 bases. CDR3 length: 13 residues. The V and J ends lost 6 bases and 6 bases, in that order; junction bases with no gene match: 4. The V gene's germline CDR1 is SQVTM and CDR2 ANQGSEA. In DNA form, the CDR3 reads TGCAGCGTCCTCGGGACTAGCGGGGATACGCAGTATTTT. Protein sequence: CSVLGTSGDTQYF.

This clone was counted a few times. The chain carries TRBV7-9 and TRBJ2-2, with 8 bases fitting TRBD1. Germline CDR1 is SEHNR and CDR2 is FQNEAQ (reference sequence). The CDR3 has 15 residues. With 7 bases clipped from V and 6 bases from J, the junction kept 10 bases outside the gene matches. The CDR3 DNA is TGTGCCAGCACCAAGGACAGGGTATTTCCCGGGGAGCTGTTTTTT. This sequence encodes CASTKDRVFPGELFF.

The chain recombines TRBV30 with TRBJ2-1; 7 bases fit TRBD2. With V trimmed by 2 bases and J by 7 bases, 5 bases remained unmatched. This CDR3 contains 13 residues. The germline gives CDR1 GTSNPN, CDR2 SVGIG (reference sequence). The CDR3 DNA reads as TGTGCCTGGAGTCCCGGGACTATGAATGAGCAGTTCTTC. Translated, it gives CAWSPGTMNEQFF. Full variable domain (missing parts from reference TRBV30 and TRBJ2-1): SQTIHQWPATLVQPVGSPLSLECTVEGTSNPNLYWYRQAAGRGLQLLFYSVGIGQISSEVPQNLSASRPQDRQFILSSKKLLLSDSGFYLCAWSPGTMNEQFFGPGTRLTVL.

This clone appeared many times. The chain couples TRBV12-5 to TRBJ1-2; no reliable D call. The V end was cut by 6 bases, the J end by 2 bases, with 10 bases between. CDR3 size: 13 residues. Germline V gives CDR1 LGHNT, CDR2 FRNRAP. The CDR3 region is CASGPGPNYGYTF. The CDR3 DNA sequence: TGTGCTAGTGGGCCCGGGCCGAACTATGGCTACACCTTC. Using reference TRBV12-5 and TRBJ1-2 for the parts outside the CDR3, the full variable domain is DARVTQTPRHKVTEMGQEVTMRCQPILGHNTVFWYRQTMMQGLELLAYFRNRAPLDDSGMPKDRFSAEMPDATLATLKIQPSEPRDSAVYFCASGPGPNYGYTFGSGTRLTVV.

The chain joins TRBV19 to TRBJ2-4; 9 positions match TRBD1. Germline V gene sequence: CDR1 LNHDA, CDR2 SQIVND (reference sequence). V shed 9 bases, J shed 3 bases, and the junction held 12 bases outside the gene matches. The CDR3 has 16 amino acids. The CDR3 reads CASSPRQGVVKNIQYF. As DNA, the CDR3 is TGTGCCAGCAGTCCACGACAGGGGGTTGTCAAAAACATTCAGTACTTC.

CDR3 nucleotide sequence: TGTGCCAGCAGCCAATCATTGGGAGATACGCAGTATTTT. Translation gives CASSQSLGDTQYF. The J gene is TRBJ2-3, the V gene TRBV4-2; D gene uncertain. V gave up 2 bases and J gave up 5 bases, with 8 bases separating them. This CDR3 is 13 amino acids long. CDR1 and CDR2 (germline): LGHNA, YNFKEQ.

The chain's CDR3 is CASSIQGAGEQFF. The CDR3 region has the DNA TGTGCCAGTTCAATACAGGGGGCAGGTGAGCAGTTCTTC. This chain connects TRBV2 to TRBJ2-1, with 9 bases fitting TRBD1. The length of the CDR3 is 13 residues. V shed 9 bases, J shed 9 bases, and the junction held 9 bases outside the gene matches. Germline V lookup: CDR1 SNHLY, CDR2 FYNNEI.

V is TRBV25-1 and J is TRBJ2-3, with 7 nucleotides matching TRBD2. This CDR3 has 15 amino acids. V shed 7 bases, J shed 0 bases, and the junction held 7 bases outside the gene matches. Germline V lookup: CDR1 MGHDK, CDR2 SYGVNS. DNA of the CDR3: TGTGCCAGCACTCCAAGCGGGACTAGCACAGATACGCAGTATTTT. Amino acids: CASTPSGTSTDTQYF.

The rearrangement links TRBV28 to TRBJ2-3; 9 nucleotides agree with TRBD2. The ends lost 4 bases at V and 0 bases at J; junction bases unmatched: 5. This CDR3 region has 16 residues. CDR1 and CDR2 (germline): MDHEN, SYDVKM. The CDR3 sequence is CASSSLAGRSTDTQYF. For the CDR3, the DNA is TGTGCCAGCAGTTCGCTAGCGGGGAGAAGCACAGATACGCAGTATTTT.

About this clone: A much more abundant neighbour one base away suggests this may be a read error. The chain links TRBV28 to TRBJ2-7; the D is unclear. Germline V lookup: CDR1 MDHEN, CDR2 SYDVKM. V dropped 4 bases and J dropped 6 bases, with 10 bases sitting between them. CDR3 length: 12 residues. CDR3 coding DNA: TGTGCCAGCAGTTCCCAGTGGGGCGAGCAGTACTTC. Its translation is CASSSQWGEQYF.

This chain joins TRBV29-1 and TRBJ2-5; D gene unclear. The germline gives CDR1 SQVTM, CDR2 ANQGSEA. This CDR3 region has 11 residues. The V end was cut by 8 bases, the J end by 5 bases, with 12 bases between. The CDR3 nucleotides are TGCAGCTCCCAACGATACGAGACCCAGTACTTC. Encoded protein: CSSQRYETQYF.

The chain recombines TRBV28 with TRBJ1-3; possibly TRBD1 for D (6 bases). This CDR3 region has 18 residues. Germline V gene data show CDR1 as MDHEN and CDR2 as SYDVKM. Trimming took off 6 bases at V and 2 bases at J, with 23 bases between the two ends. The CDR3 reads CASRTGGGNLIAGNTIYF. The CDR3 bases are TGTGCCAGCAGAACAGGAGGGGGGAATTTAATAGCTGGAAACACCATATATTTT.

The V call is TRBV9, the J call TRBJ1-1, with D possibly TRBD1 on 5 matching bases. Germline CDR1 reads SGDLS; CDR2 reads YYNGEE. The CDR3 consists of 12 residues. Trimming shortened V by 1 base and J by 9 bases, and 10 bases separated the two germline ends. CDR3: CASSVTGGKAFF. The CDR3 DNA reads as TGTGCCAGCAGCGTAACGGGGGGAAAAGCTTTCTTT.

The chain combines TRBV7-6 with TRBJ2-5; TRBD2 agrees at 15 bases. V lost 5 bases and J lost 7; bases outside the gene matches: 8. Germline assignment: CDR1 SGHVS and CDR2 FNYEAQ. The CDR3 totals 16 residues. Written as DNA, the CDR3 is TGTGCCAGCAGCCCCAATCCGGGACTAGCGGGAGGGACCCAGTACTTC. The encoded protein is CASSPNPGLAGGTQYF.

Concerning this clone itself: Distinct nucleotide sequences in the sample also encode this CDR3. The rearrangement links TRBV11-2 to TRBJ1-2; the D gene is possibly TRBD1 (6 bases). CDR3 length: 13 residues. CDR1 and CDR2 from the germline V gene are SGHAT and FQNNGV. With 1 base removed from V and 3 bases from J, the gap between germline ends came to 6 bases. The CDR3 reads CASSLGQDYGYTF. Written as DNA, the CDR3 is TGTGCCAGCAGCTTAGGACAGGACTATGGCTACACCTTC.

This sequence joins TRBV6-5 and TRBJ1-2; tentatively, D is TRBD1 (5 bases). V lost 0 bases and J 5 bases, leaving 16 bases between the germline ends. Germline V gene lookup returns CDR1 MNHEY and CDR2 SVGAGI. This CDR3 comprises 16 residues. CDR3 DNA: TGTGCCAGCAGTTACTCGGGTCGCGGGACGAGTTATGGCTACACCTTC. Its translation is CASSYSGRGTSYGYTF.